This paragraph reports one T cell receptor beta chain. Reverse transcription of about 0.5 to 1 ug RNA used random hexamers. Multiplex immunoSEQ PCR targeted 54 Vbeta and 13 Jbeta TCR beta segments. TCRdb re-derived calls from the immunoSEQ multiplex PCR reads in MiXCR, one entry per CDR3 protein. The sample lists 150,000 or so distinct CDR3 sequences; under 95% were seen once. Negative isolation yielded CD8+ and CD4+ T cells; FACS enriched TEMRA cells. This sample is part of a study of CD8 T cells in Susac syndrome. Sequenced: CD4+ T cells from PBMCs. The clonotype comes from a human donor in good health.

CDR3 in amino acids: CASRLPGGPETQYF. The CDR3 coding sequence is TGCGCCAGCAGGTTGCCGGGAGGGCCGGAGACCCAGTACTTC. The V gene is TRBV5-1, the J gene TRBJ2-5; 8 bases are a match to TRBD2. Germline V gene data show CDR1 as SGHRS and CDR2 as YFSETQ. This CDR3 region has 14 residues. V lost 5 bases and J lost 5; bases outside the gene matches: 8.